This T cell receptor (beta chain) was observed in a study of T cells in Graves' hyperthyroidism and ophthalmopathy. Study at large: Peripheral blood collection took place at initial diagnosis, before any treatment. Study conclusions and caveats: Using 13 V-J features, a model discriminated ophthalmopathy from stable hyperthyroidism. Blood held most thyroid clonotypes expanded above 0.001 frequency.

Researchers barred patients who had uncontrolled infection, other autoimmune disease, pregnancy or lactation. This clonotype was recorded a few times. Its antigen is not identified. The source material, RNA transcripts, was used to amplify TCR beta CDR3 regions. RT-PCR in the first round (using the HTBI primer set) targeted the TCR CDR3. TCRdb processed the multiplex PCR reads anew with MiXCR; each CDR3 protein has one entry. This sample has fewer than 850,000 distinct CDR3 sequences, with around a sixth found just once. Sequenced: blood. This TCR came from a man in his fifties with Graves' hyperthyroidism.

CDR3: CATSDPPSGREGDADTQYF. CDR3 nucleotides: TGTGCCACCAGTGATCCACCCTCGGGGCGGGAGGGCGACGCAGATACGCAGTATTTT. The chain is built from TRBV24-1 and TRBJ2-3, with 9 positions matching TRBD2. The trim removed 3 bases at V and 4 bases at J, leaving 16 bases unmatched. Germline assignment: CDR1 KGHDR and CDR2 SFDVKD. CDR3 length: 19 amino acids.